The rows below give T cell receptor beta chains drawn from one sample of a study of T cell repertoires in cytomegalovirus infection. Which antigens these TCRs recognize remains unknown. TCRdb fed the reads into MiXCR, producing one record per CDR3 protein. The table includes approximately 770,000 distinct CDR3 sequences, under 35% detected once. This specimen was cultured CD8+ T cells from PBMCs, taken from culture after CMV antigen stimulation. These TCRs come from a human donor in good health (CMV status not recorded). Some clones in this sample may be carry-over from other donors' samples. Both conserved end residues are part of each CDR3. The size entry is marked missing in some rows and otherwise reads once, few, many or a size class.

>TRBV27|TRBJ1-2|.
CASGGPFLGYTF
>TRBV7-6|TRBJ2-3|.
CASGRLAGFTDTQYF
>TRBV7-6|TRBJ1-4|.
CASGLSPGTGGEKLFF
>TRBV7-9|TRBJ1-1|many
CASSLEEVRANTEAFF
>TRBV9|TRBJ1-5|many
CASSTGGGNQPQHF
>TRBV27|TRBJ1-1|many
CASSLGGRSEAFF
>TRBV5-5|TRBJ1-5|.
CASSLPGDQPQHF
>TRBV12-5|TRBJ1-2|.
CASGSPNLGYTF
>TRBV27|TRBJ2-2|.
CASSLLPTGVRVGELFF
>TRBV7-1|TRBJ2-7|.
CASSPRDTAYEQYF
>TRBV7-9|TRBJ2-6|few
CATRDSGVGANVLTF
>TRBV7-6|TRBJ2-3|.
CASSSIAGGTDTLYF
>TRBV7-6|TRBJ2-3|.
CASSWLAGGPRDTQYF
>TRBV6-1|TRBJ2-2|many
CASSFTYRGLSTGELFF
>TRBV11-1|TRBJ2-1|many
CASSINYNEQFF
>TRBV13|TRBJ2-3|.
CASSLSSGNTQYF
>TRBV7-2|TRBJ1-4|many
CASSLVGQFHEKLFF
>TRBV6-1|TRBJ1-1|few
CASRVRGMNTEAFF
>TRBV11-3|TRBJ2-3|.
CASSHRQSPDTQYF
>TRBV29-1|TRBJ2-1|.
CSVGNTGEGGLRWNEQFF
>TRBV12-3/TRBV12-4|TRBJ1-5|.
CASSPDRLNQPQHF
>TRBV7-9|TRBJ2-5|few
CASSFPAGGQETQYF
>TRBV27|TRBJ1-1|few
CASSLSIIGSTEAFF
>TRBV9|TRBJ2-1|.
CASSGNRDRGVYNEQFF
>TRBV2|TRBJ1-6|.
CASRGSPLHF
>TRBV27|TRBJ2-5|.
CASSAGTTVQETQYF
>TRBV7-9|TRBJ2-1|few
CASSLGQRSSYNEQFF
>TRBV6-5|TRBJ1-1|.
CASTATRTGETEAFF
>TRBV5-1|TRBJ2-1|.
CASSLYAGSYNEQFF
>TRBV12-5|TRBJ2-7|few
CASGFGTQDIYEQYF
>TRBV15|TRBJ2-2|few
CATSSRTGETGELFF
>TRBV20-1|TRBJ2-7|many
CSARGTTDPLQYF
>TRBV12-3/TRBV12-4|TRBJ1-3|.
CASSTRHNSGNTIYF
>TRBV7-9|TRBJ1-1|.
CASSLIARFVGHRTEAFF
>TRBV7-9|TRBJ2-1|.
CASSIGTSGPYNEQFF
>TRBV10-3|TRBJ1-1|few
CAISYGDEAFF
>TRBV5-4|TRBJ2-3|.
CASSSLAGARTDTQYF
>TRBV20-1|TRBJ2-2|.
CSAREGTRGTGELFF
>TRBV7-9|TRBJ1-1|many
CASSFEGNTEAFF
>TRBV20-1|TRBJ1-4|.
CSALLGRATNEKLFF
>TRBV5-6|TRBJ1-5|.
CASSLAARDQPQHF
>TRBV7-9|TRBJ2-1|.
CASSLVATEQFF